These 13 T cell receptor beta chains originate from one sample sequenced in a study of T cell clonality in common variable immunodeficiency. Profiling relied on immunoSEQ multiplex PCR, and the TCRdb table lists in-frame clones only, not all of them. The specimen has some 38,000 clones, none found just once. The specimen was peripheral blood mononuclear cells. The source is a person aged 18 to 70 in good health.

This clone was counted at least ten times. The read falls 3 residues short of the CDR3 end, and the missing part is taken from the germline J gene. The chain is built from TRBV7-9 and TRBJ2-7; maybe TRBD1 (5 bases). V lost 1 base, J lost 4 bases, and 11 bases lay in between. The CDR3 covers 14 residues. CDR1 is SEHNR, CDR2 FQNEAQ, per germline (reference sequence). The CDR3 is CASSLEAGIYEQYF. Partial CDR3 DNA: TGTGCCAGCAGCTTAGAGGCAGGGATATACGAG.

There are many counts of this clone. The read halts 3 residues ahead of the CDR3 end, with the missing end drawn from the germline J gene. The chain carries TRBV20-1 and TRBJ1-5; 7 bases are a match to TRBD1. Per the germline V gene, CDR1 is DFQATT and CDR2 is SNEGSKA (reference sequence). V lost 3 bases, J lost 3 bases, and 8 bases stayed unmatched. The CDR3 spans 15 residues. CDR3 bases read: TGCAGTGCTAGTAGGGAGACAGGGATCAATCAGCCC. Amino acids: CSASRETGINQP. The full CDR3 is CSASRETGINQPQHF.

This clone showed up many times. The observed sequence ends 3 residues before the CDR3 terminus, with the missing tail filled in from the germline J gene. This sequence joins TRBV6-1 and TRBJ1-6, with D perhaps TRBD1 (6 bases). From germline, CDR1 is MNHNS and CDR2 SASEGT. The CDR3 covers 16 residues. V lost 1 base to trimming and J lost 3 bases, with 10 bases between them. CDR3 sequence: CASSEVGQSYNSPLHF. CDR3 DNA (partial): TGTGCCAGCAGTGAAGTCGGACAGAGCTATAATTCACCC.

This clone was detected ten times or more. Read coverage stops 3 residues before the CDR3 terminus; the germline J gene supplies the remainder. The rearrangement uses TRBV2 and TRBJ1-3; D possibly corresponds to TRBD1 (6 bases). CDR1 is SNHLY, CDR2 FYNNEI, per germline. CDR3 length: 16 amino acids. The V end lost 7 bases, the J end lost 2 bases, and 18 bases lay between the germline ends. The CDR3 sequence is CASTYEMTGAGNTIYF. CDR3 DNA, as far as it was read: TGTGCCAGCACCTACGAGATGACAGGAGCTGGAAACACC.

In its sample, this clone was seen many times. The CDR3 here is CASSPGQGANNEQFF. Incomplete CDR3 DNA: TGTGCCAGCTCTCCAGGACAGGGGGCCAACAATGAG. This rearrangement joins TRBV18 to TRBJ2-1, with TRBD1 matching over 11 bases. The DNA ends 3 residues before the CDR3 does, and the rest of the CDR3 is filled in from the germline J gene. J lost 5 bases, V lost 6 bases, and 6 bases had no gene match. Germline V lookup: CDR1 KGHSH, CDR2 LQKENI. This CDR3 contains 15 residues.

The sample holds many counts of this clone. The read comes to an end 3 residues before the CDR3 does, leaving the germline J gene to fill in the end. This chain links TRBV29-1 with TRBJ1-4; D is unclear. The CDR3 extends over 15 amino acids. From germline, CDR1 is SQVTM and CDR2 ANQGSEA. Trimming took off 6 bases at V and 2 bases at J, with 16 bases between the two ends. This CDR3 reads CSVSSRSATNEKLFF. CDR3 DNA, as far as it was read: TGCAGCGTGAGTTCCAGAAGCGCCACTAATGAAAAA.

This clone was detected many times. With the read ending 3 residues before the CDR3 end, the germline J gene is used to fill in that end. The chain couples TRBV7-9 to TRBJ1-1; D unclear. The germline V and J ends were trimmed by 7 bases and 2 bases, with 14 bases remaining between them. The CDR3 length is 14 residues. Germline V lookup: CDR1 SEHNR, CDR2 FQNEAQ (reference sequence). CDR3 loop: CASIQGLLNTEAFF. Incomplete CDR3 DNA: TGTGCCAGCATACAAGGGCTCCTAAACACTGAA.

This clone was detected ten times or more. The CDR3 end lies 3 residues beyond the end of the read and is filled in from the germline J gene. V usage is TRBV7-8 and J usage is TRBJ2-7, with TRBD2 matching 11 bases. The V and J ends lost 4 bases and 0 bases, in that order; junction bases with no gene match: 2. CDR1 SGHVS and CDR2 FQNEAQ come from the germline V gene. This CDR3 has 15 residues. The CDR3 spells CASSSGLAGSYEQYF. The part of the CDR3 DNA that was read is TGTGCCAGCAGCTCTGGACTAGCGGGCTCCTACGAG.

This clone has at least ten counts. A read error may produce the germline difference seen at one junction end. Read sequence stops 3 residues before the CDR3 end, and the germline J gene provides the missing end. The chain has TRBV4-2 and TRBJ2-5; 9 bases map to TRBD1. Germline assignment: CDR1 LGHNA and CDR2 YNFKEQ. The CDR3 loop spans 17 amino acids. The CDR3 DNA, read in part, is TGCGCCAGCAGCCAAGATCTGGGGGGACAGGGCCAAGAGACC. This translates into CASSQDLGGQGQET. The entire CDR3 is CASSQDLGGQGQETQYF.

This clone occurred many times. The read finishes 3 residues shy of the CDR3 end, and the germline J gene is used to complete it. The rearrangement uses TRBV2 and TRBJ2-1, with D unresolved. CDR3 length equals 11 residues. Germline assignment: CDR1 SNHLY and CDR2 FYNNEI. CDR3 DNA (partial): TGTGTTTCAGGCTCCTACAATGAG. This codes for CVSGSYNE. The entire CDR3 reads CVSGSYNEQFF.

Many counts were recorded for this clone. Sequencing ends 3 residues short of the CDR3 end; the germline J gene provides the rest. The V and J genes are TRBV2 and TRBJ1-2, with 10 bases matching TRBD1. This CDR3 is 15 amino acids long. Germline V gene data show CDR1 as SNHLY and CDR2 as FYNNEI. After removal of 4 bases from V and 6 bases from J, the junction contained 8 bases not matched to a gene. Partial CDR3 DNA: TGTGCCAGCAGTGCCGTCCCGGACAGGGGGAATGGC. Its translation: CASSAVPDRGNG. The full CDR3 is CASSAVPDRGNGYTF.

This clone was detected ten times or more. The DNA ends 3 residues before the CDR3 does, and the rest of the CDR3 is filled in from the germline J gene. V is TRBV3-1 (or the pseudogene TRBV3-2) and J is TRBJ2-7, with 14 bases aligning to TRBD2. The V segment lost 6 bases and the J segment 5 bases; nucleotides outside the gene matches: 6. Germline values: CDR1 LGHDT, CDR2 YNNKEL (reference sequence). This CDR3 has 15 amino acids. The CDR3 sequence is CASSSGLAGGNEQYF. Partial CDR3 DNA: TGTGCCAGCAGTTCCGGACTAGCGGGGGGCAACGAG.

This clone was counted ten times or more. Read data end 3 residues before the CDR3 end; the end is taken from the germline J gene. The chain couples TRBV11-2 to TRBJ1-2; D is unresolved. Germline V gene sequence: CDR1 SGHAT, CDR2 FQNNGV. This CDR3 contains 13 residues. V dropped 0 bases and J dropped 3 bases, with 5 bases sitting between them. Partial CDR3 DNA: TGTGCCAGCAGCTTAGAAGGTGACTATGGC. It encodes CASSLEGDYG. The complete CDR3 protein is CASSLEGDYGYTF.